The clone carrying this T cell receptor (beta chain) was recorded a few times. Source study methods: Reference gene primer amplification yielded estimated nucleated cell counts. Assay used: immunoSEQ multiplex PCR; TCRdb lists only in-frame clones, some missing. The V and J calls and the clone size are those of that table, but D and trimming were determined from the DNA. The table includes 200,000 to 250,000 clones, around 84% detected once. The record originates from a study of blood T cell repertoires in COVID-19. At the level of the study: Italy, Spain and the United States were the sources of the convalescent and acute COVID-19 samples. PBMCs, B-cell-depleted T cells, or T cells were the source of the cDNA or gDNA that made up the material.

The sequenced sample was peripheral blood. The clonotype comes from a woman aged 80 or older with active or convalescent COVID-19.

CDR3 DNA: TGTGCCAGCAGCCTCAGGGGTAGCGAAAAACTGTTTTTT. Protein: CASSLRGSEKLFF. The V and J genes are TRBV7-8 and TRBJ1-4; D is perhaps TRBD1 (6 bases). Trimming took off 5 bases at V and 8 bases at J, with 12 bases between the two ends. Germline V gives CDR1 SGHVS, CDR2 FQNEAQ. The CDR3 is 13 residues long.